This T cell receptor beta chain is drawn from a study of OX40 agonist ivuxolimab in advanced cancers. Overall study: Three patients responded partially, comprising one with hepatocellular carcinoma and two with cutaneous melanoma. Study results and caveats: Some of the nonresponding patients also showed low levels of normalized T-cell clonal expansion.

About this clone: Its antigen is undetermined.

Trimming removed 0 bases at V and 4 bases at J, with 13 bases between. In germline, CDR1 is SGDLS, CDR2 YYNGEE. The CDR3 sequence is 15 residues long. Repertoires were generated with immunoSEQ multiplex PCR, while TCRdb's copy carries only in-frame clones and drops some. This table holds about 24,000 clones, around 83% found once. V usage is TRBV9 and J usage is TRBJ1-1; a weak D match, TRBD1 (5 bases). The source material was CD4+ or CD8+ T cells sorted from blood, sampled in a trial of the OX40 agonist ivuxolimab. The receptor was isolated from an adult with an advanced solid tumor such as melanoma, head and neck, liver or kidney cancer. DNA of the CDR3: TGTGCCAGCAGCGTAGCAGGGTCAGGGATCACTGAAGCTTTCTTT. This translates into CASSVAGSGITEAFF.